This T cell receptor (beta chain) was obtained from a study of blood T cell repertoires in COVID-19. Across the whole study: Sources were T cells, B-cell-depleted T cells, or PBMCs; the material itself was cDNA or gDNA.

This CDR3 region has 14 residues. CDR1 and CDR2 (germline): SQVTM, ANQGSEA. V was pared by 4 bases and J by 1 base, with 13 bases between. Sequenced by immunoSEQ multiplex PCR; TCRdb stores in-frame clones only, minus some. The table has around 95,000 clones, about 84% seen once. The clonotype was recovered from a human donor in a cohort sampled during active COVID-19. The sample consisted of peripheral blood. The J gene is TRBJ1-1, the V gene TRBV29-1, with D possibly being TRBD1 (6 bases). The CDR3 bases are TGCAGCGTTGTCAGAAACAGGGCGAACACTGAAGCTTTCTTT. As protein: CSVVRNRANTEAFF. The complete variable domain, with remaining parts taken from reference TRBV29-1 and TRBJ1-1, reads SAVISQKPSRDICQRGTSLTIQCQVDSQVTMMFWYRQQPGQSLTLIATANQGSEATYESGFVIDKFPISRPNLTFSTLTVSNMSPEDSSIYLCSVVRNRANTEAFFGQGTRLTVV.